A selection of T cell receptor beta chains follows, all from one sample in a study of blood T cell repertoires in COVID-19. The method was immunoSEQ multiplex PCR; TCRdb's version includes in-frame clones alone and lacks a portion of them. Among some 240,000 clones listed, around 83% were seen once. The sample taken for sequencing was peripheral blood. All receptors come from a woman in her 70s with COVID-19, enrolled during active disease. Each CDR3 is given with its conserved first and last residue. The order of the fields is J gene, V gene, clone size, D gene, CDR3 protein, CDR3 DNA. D genes are given only for firm matches. The listing skips clone size in some rows; elsewhere it reads once, few, many or a size class.

TRBJ1-2	TRBV5-1	.	.	CASSTAGGGAYGYTF	TGCGCCAGCAGCACCGCGGGTGGAGGGGCCTATGGCTACACCTTC
TRBJ2-2	TRBV18	.	TRBD1	CASGRGQGADGELFF	TGTGCCAGCGGAAGAGGACAGGGGGCCGACGGGGAGCTGTTTTTT
TRBJ1-2	TRBV29-1	.	.	CSVEDRGSRPSKGTSNYGYTF	TGCAGCGTTGAAGATCGCGGTTCTAGGCCTTCTAAAGGGACATCGAACTATGGCTACACCTTC
TRBJ1-4	TRBV28	.	.	CASSSHTGSFSLFF	TGTGCCAGCAGTTCCCACACCGGGAGTTTTTCGCTGTTTTTT
TRBJ1-1	TRBV29-1	.	.	CSVEGGRGNTEAFF	TGCAGCGTTGAAGGAGGACGGGGGAACACTGAAGCTTTCTTT
TRBJ1-1	TRBV28	.	TRBD1	CASSLTGGAGTEAFF	TGTGCCAGCAGTCTTACAGGGGGCGCGGGGACTGAAGCTTTCTTT
TRBJ2-1	TRBV7-2	.	TRBD1	CASRRRQGRNEQFF	TGTGCCAGCAGACGTAGACAGGGGCGAAATGAGCAGTTCTTC
TRBJ1-2	TRBV19	once	.	CASSLESWWGYTF	TGTGCCAGTAGTTTGGAGAGCTGGTGGGGCTACACCTTC
TRBJ1-2	TRBV7-9	.	TRBD1	CASSSGTGVNNYGYTF	TGTGCCAGCAGCTCCGGGACAGGGGTAAATAACTATGGCTACACCTTC
TRBJ1-2	TRBV29-1	.	.	CSVVGRGSANYGYTF	TGCAGCGTTGTCGGCAGGGGTTCAGCTAACTATGGCTACACCTTC
TRBJ1-2	TRBV7-2	once	.	CASSLIGGAGYTF	TGTGCCAGCAGCCTAATTGGGGGGGCCGGCTACACCTTC
TRBJ1-5	TRBV4-1	.	.	CASSQGYSYSNQPQHF	TGCGCCAGCAGCCAAGGATACAGTTATAGCAATCAGCCCCAGCATTTT
TRBJ2-1	TRBV7-2	.	TRBD2	CASSSSGRGSYNEQFF	TGTGCCAGCAGCAGTTCAGGGAGGGGTTCCTACAATGAGCAGTTCTTC
TRBJ2-1	TRBV7-9	once	TRBD2	CASRSSGRWYEQFF	TGTGCCAGCAGATCTAGCGGGAGGTGGTATGAGCAGTTCTTC
TRBJ2-3	TRBV30	.	.	CAWSVFSGASTDTQYF	TGTGCCTGGAGTGTCTTCTCAGGGGCGAGCACAGATACGCAGTATTTT
TRBJ2-2	TRBV4-3	.	TRBD2	CASSQEGGWTGELFF	TGCGCCAGCAGCCAAGAGGGGGGGTGGACCGGGGAGCTGTTTTTT
TRBJ2-7	TRBV7-9	.	.	CASSLVVTYEQYF	TGTGCCAGCAGCTTAGTCGTAACCTACGAGCAGTACTTC
TRBJ1-5	TRBV6-2/TRBV6-3	.	TRBD1	CASSIGQGVNQPQHF	TGTGCCAGCAGTATTGGACAGGGTGTAAATCAGCCCCAGCATTTT
TRBJ2-1	TRBV9	.	TRBD2	CASSVRLAGNEQFF	TGTGCCAGCAGCGTAAGGCTAGCGGGCAATGAGCAGTTCTTC
TRBJ1-4	TRBV3-1/TRBV3-2	.	.	CASSLIANEKLFF	TGTGCCAGCAGTTTAATAGCTAATGAAAAACTGTTTTTT
TRBJ2-3	TRBV7-2	.	TRBD2	CASSFSGTSTDTQYF	TGTGCCAGCAGCTTCAGCGGGACTAGCACAGATACGCAGTATTTT
TRBJ2-3	TRBV7-2	.	TRBD2	CASSTGTSGRSTDTQYF	TGTGCCAGCAGCACGGGGACTAGCGGGAGGAGTACAGATACGCAGTATTTT
TRBJ1-3	TRBV7-3	.	.	CASSLMGAAGNTIYF	TGTGCCAGCAGCTTAATGGGGGCAGCTGGAAACACCATATATTTT
TRBJ2-7	TRBV7-8	.	TRBD1	CASSLRDSSYEQYF	TGTGCCAGCAGCCTAAGGGACAGCTCCTACGAGCAGTACTTC
TRBJ2-5	TRBV7-2	.	.	CASSFVSKETQYF	TGTGCCAGCAGCTTCGTTAGTAAAGAGACCCAGTACTTC
TRBJ2-7	TRBV10-3	.	TRBD1	CAISESQGATYEQYF	TGTGCCATCAGTGAGAGTCAGGGGGCGACCTACGAGCAGTACTTC
TRBJ2-2	TRBV7-3	.	TRBD1	CASSRTGDTGELFF	TGTGCCAGCAGCAGGACAGGAGACACCGGGGAGCTGTTTTTT
TRBJ2-1	TRBV2	once	.	CASSVGRDRNEQFF	TGTGCCAGCAGTGTCGGGCGGGATCGGAATGAGCAGTTCTTC
TRBJ2-7	TRBV18	.	.	CASSPTAASYEQYF	TGTGCCAGCTCACCGACAGCTGCTTCATACGAGCAGTACTTC
TRBJ1-1	TRBV7-3	.	TRBD1	CASSLSHPGTGTEAFF	TGTGCCAGCAGCTTATCTCACCCCGGGACAGGGACTGAAGCTTTCTTT
TRBJ1-2	TRBV3-1/TRBV3-2	.	TRBD1	CASSQDRRTF	TGTGCCAGCAGCCAGGACAGGCGCACCTTC
TRBJ2-1	TRBV18	.	TRBD1	CASSPPGTGTSEQFF	TGTGCCAGCTCACCACCCGGGACAGGGACAAGTGAGCAGTTCTTC
TRBJ2-3	TRBV2	.	TRBD2	CASSGWTGQLAGGLGSTDTQYF	TGTGCCAGCAGTGGCTGGACAGGGCAACTAGCGGGAGGGCTCGGGTCGACAGATACGCAGTATTTT
TRBJ2-7	TRBV21-1	few	.	CASSLRTGSYEQYF	TGTGCCAGCAGCCTACGGACAGGGAGCTACGAGCAGTACTTC
TRBJ2-3	TRBV5-4	few	TRBD2	CASSLGLAGADTQYF	TGTGCCAGCAGCCTCGGACTAGCGGGAGCCGATACGCAGTATTTT
TRBJ2-1	TRBV3-1/TRBV3-2	.	.	CASSQARGEQFF	TGTGCCAGCAGCCAAGCCAGGGGTGAGCAGTTCTTC